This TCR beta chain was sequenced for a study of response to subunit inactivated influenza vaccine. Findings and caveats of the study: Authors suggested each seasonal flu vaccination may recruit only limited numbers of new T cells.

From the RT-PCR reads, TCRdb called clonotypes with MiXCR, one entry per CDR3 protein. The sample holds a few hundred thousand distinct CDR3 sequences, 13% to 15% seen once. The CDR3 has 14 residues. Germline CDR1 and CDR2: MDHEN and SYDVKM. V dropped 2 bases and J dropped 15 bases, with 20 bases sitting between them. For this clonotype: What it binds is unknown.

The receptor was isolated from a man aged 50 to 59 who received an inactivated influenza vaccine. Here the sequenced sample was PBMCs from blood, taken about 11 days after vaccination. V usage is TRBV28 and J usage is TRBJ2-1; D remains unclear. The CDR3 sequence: CASSLGSILSLRFF. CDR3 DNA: TGTGCCAGCAGTTTAGGGTCCATTTTATCGTTACGGTTCTTC.